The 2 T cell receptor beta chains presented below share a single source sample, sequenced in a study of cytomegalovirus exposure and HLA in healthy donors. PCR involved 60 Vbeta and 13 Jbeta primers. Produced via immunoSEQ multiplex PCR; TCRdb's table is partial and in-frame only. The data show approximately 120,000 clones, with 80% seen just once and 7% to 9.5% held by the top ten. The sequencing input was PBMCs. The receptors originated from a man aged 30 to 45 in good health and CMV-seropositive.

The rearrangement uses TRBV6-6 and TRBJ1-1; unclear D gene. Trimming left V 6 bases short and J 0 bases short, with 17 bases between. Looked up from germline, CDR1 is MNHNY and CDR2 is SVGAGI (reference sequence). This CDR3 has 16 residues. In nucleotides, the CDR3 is TGTGCCAGCAGCCCCGACACAAGTTTCATGAACACTGAAGCTTTCTTT. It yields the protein CASSPDTSFMNTEAFF.

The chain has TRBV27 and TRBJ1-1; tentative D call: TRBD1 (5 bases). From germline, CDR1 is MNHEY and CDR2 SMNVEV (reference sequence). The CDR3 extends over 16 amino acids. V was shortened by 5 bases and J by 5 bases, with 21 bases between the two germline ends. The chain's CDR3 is CASSPWQGQERTEAFF. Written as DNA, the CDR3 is TGTGCCAGCAGTCCCTGGCAGGGCCAAGAAAGGACTGAAGCTTTCTTT.